The 29 T cell receptor beta chains presented below share a single source sample, sequenced in a study of blood T cell repertoires in COVID-19. Sequencing used immunoSEQ multiplex PCR; TCRdb keeps in-frame clones, though not all of them. The sample records 100,000 or so clones, 70% to 90% being singletons. Sequenced material: peripheral blood. The origin of the receptors is a woman aged 55-70 years with acute or convalescent COVID-19.

The chain couples TRBV10-3 to TRBJ1-2; TRBD1 aligns across 7 bases. CDR1 ENHRY and CDR2 SYGVKD come from the germline V gene. J was trimmed by 2 bases and V by 3 bases; bases with no gene match: 9. The CDR3 sequence is 16 residues long. The chain's CDR3 is CAISDFPDRANYGYTF. CDR3 in DNA: TGTGCCATCAGTGACTTCCCCGACAGGGCAAACTATGGCTACACCTTC.

V gene TRBV30 combines with J gene TRBJ1-1; tentatively, D is TRBD1 (5 bases). V lost 2 bases to trimming and J lost 5 bases, with 12 bases between them. CDR3 size: 13 residues. Germline V CDR1 and CDR2: GTSNPN, SVGIG (reference sequence). The CDR3 DNA sequence: TGTGCCTGGAGTCGCCAGGGAGGGACTGAAGCTTTCTTT. Translated: CAWSRQGGTEAFF.

As for this clone: It is unclear where the CDR3 begins or ends on the DNA, so no DNA is shown, and the CDR3 is as TCRdb lists it. V gene TRBV4-1 combines with J gene TRBJ1-2. Germline CDR1 MGHRA, CDR2 YSYEKL. The CDR3 adds up to 18 amino acids, both ends counted. The CDR3 sequence: CASSSGIWEREVNYGYTF.

The genes are TRBV5-1 and TRBJ1-1; 8 nucleotides align to TRBD1. The V gene's germline CDR1 is SGHRS and CDR2 YFSETQ. The CDR3 spans 13 residues. The J segment lost 4 bases and the V segment lost 3 bases, leaving 2 bases of the junction unmatched. This CDR3 is CASSSQGATEAFF. The CDR3 region has the DNA TGCGCCAGCAGCTCCCAGGGGGCCACTGAAGCTTTCTTT.

V and J are TRBV28 and TRBJ1-2; D is ambiguous. CDR1 is MDHEN, CDR2 SYDVKM, per germline. CDR3 length: 14 residues. Trimming stripped 1 base from V and 0 bases from J, with 6 bases between. The CDR3 DNA is TGTGCCAGCAGTTTATCCCGCGCTAACTATGGCTACACCTTC. Translating gives CASSLSRANYGYTF.

The chain carries TRBV11-2 and TRBJ2-7, with TRBD2 identical over 8 bases. Germline CDR1 reads SGHAT; CDR2 reads FQNNGV. V lost 8 bases, J lost 2 bases, and 8 bases stayed unmatched. This CDR3 comprises 14 residues. Here the CDR3 reads CASLGVAGPYEQYF. DNA for the CDR3: TGTGCCAGCCTAGGGGTAGCGGGACCCTACGAGCAGTACTTC.

J is TRBJ1-2 and V is TRBV7-2; D may be TRBD1 (5 bases). CDR3 size: 13 residues. Per the germline V gene, CDR1 is SGHTA and CDR2 is FQGNSA. Trimming shortened V by 1 base and J by 4 bases, and 7 bases separated the two germline ends. CDR3 region: CASSLGTFYGYTF. In DNA form, the CDR3 reads TGTGCCAGCAGCTTAGGGACATTCTATGGCTACACCTTC. Full variable domain (rest looked up from reference TRBV7-2 and TRBJ1-2): GAGVSQSPSNKVTEKGKDVELRCDPISGHTALYWYRQSLGQGLEFLIYFQGNSAPDKSGLPSDRFSAERTGGSVSTLTIQRTQQEDSAVYLCASSLGTFYGYTFGSGTRLTVV.

The chain recombines TRBV7-9 with TRBJ1-6; D gene uncertain. The CDR3 is made up of 15 amino acids. Germline CDR1 SEHNR, CDR2 FQNEAQ (reference sequence). Trimming cost V 10 bases and J 7 bases, with 20 bases left between them. CDR3 in DNA: TGTGCCATAGACTCACGTGTTGGCTCAAATTCACCCCTCCACTTT. This gives the protein CAIDSRVGSNSPLHF.

The V call is TRBV5-1, the J call TRBJ2-5; tentatively, D is TRBD1 (6 bases). This CDR3 has 14 amino acids. Germline lookup yields CDR1 SGHRS and CDR2 YFSETQ. V lost 5 bases, J lost 4 bases, and 15 bases lay in between. The CDR3 DNA follows: TGCGCCAGCAGAAGGGACATTCGCTCAGAGACCCAGTACTTC. It translates to CASRRDIRSETQYF.

The chain couples TRBV5-5 to TRBJ2-3; 8 nucleotides align to TRBD2. The V segment lost 4 bases and the J segment 0 bases; nucleotides outside the gene matches: 4. Germline values: CDR1 SGHKS, CDR2 YYEKEE (reference sequence). The CDR3 covers 15 residues. The CDR3 here is CASSTPSGSTDTQYF. The CDR3 DNA is TGTGCCAGCAGCACCCCTAGCGGGAGCACAGATACGCAGTATTTT.

The chain joins TRBV7-3 to TRBJ1-2; a possible D gene is TRBD1 (5 bases). The germline gives CDR1 SGHTA, CDR2 FQGTGA. The CDR3 runs 15 residues. Between the trimmed V and J ends, which lost 5 bases and 4 bases, there was a span of 17 bases. In nucleotides, the CDR3 is TGTGCCAGCAGCCCCTCGCGGGGCAGCCCCTATGGCTACACCTTC. Translating it yields CASSPSRGSPYGYTF.

This clone has only one observation. V gene TRBV7-9 combines with J gene TRBJ1-4; possible D gene TRBD1, 6 bases. The V gene's germline CDR1 is SEHNR and CDR2 FQNEAQ (reference sequence). Trimming took off 0 bases at V and 8 bases at J, with 22 bases between the two ends. The CDR3 runs 18 residues. CDR3 region: CASSLAGISTGELEKLFF. Written as DNA, the CDR3 is TGTGCCAGCAGCTTAGCGGGAATATCGACAGGCGAATTAGAAAAACTGTTTTTT.

The chain recombines TRBV28 with TRBJ1-6, with 7 bases lining up with TRBD1. CDR1 and CDR2 (germline): MDHEN, SYDVKM. The ends lost 5 bases at V and 8 bases at J; junction bases unmatched: 3. The CDR3 has 13 residues. The CDR3 reads CASSRDSHSPLHF. DNA for the CDR3: TGTGCCAGCAGTCGGGACAGCCATTCACCCCTCCACTTT.

This chain joins TRBV28 and TRBJ1-1, with D possibly being TRBD1 (5 bases). The CDR3 consists of 15 residues. Trimming took off 4 bases at V and 0 bases at J, with 12 bases between the two ends. CDR1 is MDHEN, CDR2 SYDVKM, per germline. This chain's CDR3 is CASSSQGMLNTEAFF. The CDR3 DNA sequence: TGTGCCAGCAGTTCCCAGGGAATGCTGAACACTGAAGCTTTCTTT.

The rearrangement links TRBV9 to TRBJ1-2, with TRBD1 identical over 9 bases. V was pared by 4 bases and J by 2 bases, with 3 bases of the junction left unmatched. This CDR3 is 14 amino acids long. Germline loops: CDR1 SGDLS, CDR2 YYNGEE. The CDR3 sequence is CASSQGQGNYGYTF. The DNA for the CDR3 is TGTGCCAGCAGCCAGGGACAGGGAAACTATGGCTACACCTTC.

This chain joins TRBV2 and TRBJ1-2; a weak D match, TRBD1 (5 bases). CDR1 SNHLY and CDR2 FYNNEI come from the germline V gene. The V end was cut by 6 bases, the J end by 0 bases, with 11 bases between. This CDR3 has 14 amino acids. CDR3 bases: TGTGCCAGCAGGCCGGGGGGACCTAACTATGGCTACACCTTC. This codes for CASRPGGPNYGYTF.

This chain links TRBV6-5 with TRBJ1-5; D gene ambiguous. V lost 10 bases to trimming and J lost 0 bases, with 13 bases between them. The CDR3 sequence is 14 residues long. Germline loops: CDR1 MNHEY, CDR2 SVGAGI. In DNA form, the CDR3 reads TGTGCCACCCCGGTACAGTATAGCAATCAGCCCCAGCATTTT. Protein sequence: CATPVQYSNQPQHF.

The V gene is TRBV5-4, the J gene TRBJ2-1; 11 nucleotides line up with TRBD2. The CDR3 sequence is 15 residues long. CDR1 is SGHNT, CDR2 YYREEE, per germline (reference sequence). V lost 4 bases, J lost 9 bases, and 9 bases stayed unmatched. CDR3 in amino acids: CASSHLTSGIGEQFF. The CDR3 DNA sequence: TGTGCCAGCAGCCACTTGACTAGCGGGATCGGTGAGCAGTTCTTC.

V gene TRBV7-8 combines with J gene TRBJ2-7; the D gene is possibly TRBD1 (6 bases). V lost 4 bases and J 6 bases, leaving 10 bases between the germline ends. CDR1 and CDR2 from the germline V gene are SGHVS and FQNEAQ. The CDR3 is 12 residues long. Written as DNA, the CDR3 is TGTGCCAGCAGCTCAGGGGTAGGCGAGCAGTACTTC. Amino acids: CASSSGVGEQYF.

This rearrangement joins TRBV25-1 to TRBJ2-1; 7 bases are shared with TRBD2. V was pared by 4 bases and J by 4 bases, with 4 bases of the junction left unmatched. CDR3 size: 14 residues. Germline V gene sequence: CDR1 MGHDK, CDR2 SYGVNS. The CDR3 DNA sequence: TGTGCCAGCAGTGTCTCTAGCGGATACAATGAGCAGTTCTTC. The encoded protein is CASSVSSGYNEQFF.

The rearrangement links TRBV19 to TRBJ1-2; 7 positions match TRBD1. Germline CDR1 LNHDA, CDR2 SQIVND (reference sequence). With 3 bases clipped from V and 5 bases from J, the junction kept 12 bases outside the gene matches. CDR3 size: 16 residues. The CDR3 reads CASSIKTGTAGYGYTF. CDR3 nucleotides: TGTGCCAGTAGTATTAAGACCGGGACAGCGGGTTATGGCTACACCTTC.

This clone turned up a few times. The chain joins TRBV7-8 to TRBJ2-3, with D perhaps matching TRBD2 (5 bases). The germline gives CDR1 SGHVS, CDR2 FQNEAQ. The V and J ends lost 1 base and 1 base respectively, with 9 bases between them. The CDR3 contains 15 residues. The CDR3 reads CASSLGGLGTDTQYF. The CDR3 DNA follows: TGTGCCAGCAGCTTAGGCGGACTTGGCACAGATACGCAGTATTTT.

The chain couples TRBV2 to TRBJ2-1; 7 bases fit TRBD2. V shed 7 bases, J shed 9 bases, and the junction held 3 bases outside the gene matches. Germline V gene lookup returns CDR1 SNHLY and CDR2 FYNNEI. The CDR3 loop spans 11 amino acids. The CDR3 DNA reads as TGTGCCAGCACCCGGGGGGTTGAGCAGTTCTTC. Residues: CASTRGVEQFF.

The chain uses TRBV28 and TRBJ2-7; 7 bases match TRBD1. Germline V gene data show CDR1 as MDHEN and CDR2 as SYDVKM. The J segment lost 11 bases and the V segment lost 5 bases, leaving 15 bases of the junction unmatched. The CDR3 runs to 14 residues. The CDR3 spells CASSPPGQPEFKYF. The CDR3 region has the DNA TGTGCCAGCAGTCCCCCGGGACAGCCCGAGTTCAAGTACTTC.

The J gene is TRBJ2-7, the V gene TRBV20-1; 7 bases agree with TRBD1. The CDR3 has 11 residues. CDR1 and CDR2 (germline): DFQATT, SNEGSKA (reference sequence). CDR3 sequence reads: CSARAGQVLGV. The CDR3 region has the DNA TGCAGTGCTAGAGCCGGACAGGTTCTGGGCGTC.

The chain joins TRBV6-4 to TRBJ2-1; D perhaps matches TRBD1 (6 bases). V dropped 3 bases and J dropped 3 bases, with 9 bases sitting between them. Germline V gene data show CDR1 as MRHNA and CDR2 as SNTAGT. The CDR3 is 14 amino acids. The chain's CDR3 is CASSETGFYNEQFF. DNA for the CDR3: TGTGCCAGCAGTGAGACAGGTTTCTACAATGAGCAGTTCTTC.

The V and J genes are TRBV4-2 and TRBJ2-3; TRBD2 matches 9 bases. This CDR3 comprises 15 residues. The V and J ends lost 4 bases and 6 bases, in that order; junction bases with no gene match: 8. Germline assignment: CDR1 LGHNA and CDR2 YNFKEQ. The CDR3 bases are TGTGCCAGCAGCCTCGAAGCGGGAGGCGGGGATACGCAGTATTTT. Encoded protein: CASSLEAGGGDTQYF.

The chain carries TRBV5-6 and TRBJ1-2, with D maybe TRBD1 (6 bases). This CDR3 comprises 14 residues. Trimming removed 4 bases from V and 5 bases from J, with 15 bases in between. Germline CDR1 reads SGHDT; CDR2 reads YYEEEE. As DNA, the CDR3 is TGTGCCAGCAGCGTCGGACAGACCGTTTATGGCTACACCTTC. Residues: CASSVGQTVYGYTF. Together with reference TRBV5-6 and TRBJ1-2, the CDR3 gives the full variable domain: DAGVTQSPTHLIKTRGQQVTLRCSPKSGHDTVSWYQQALGQGPQFIFQYYEEEERQRGNFPDRFSGHQFPNYSSELNVNALLLGDSALYLCASSVGQTVYGYTFGSGTRLTVV.

The chain links TRBV2 to TRBJ1-1; D unclear. The CDR3 is made up of 13 amino acids. V lost 4 bases and J 0 bases, leaving 6 bases between the germline ends. The germline CDR1 and CDR2 sequences are SNHLY and FYNNEI. The CDR3 sequence: CASSAQLNTEAFF. In DNA, the CDR3 is TGTGCCAGCAGTGCACAGTTGAACACTGAAGCTTTCTTT.